This entry lists 28 T cell receptor beta chains sequenced from one sample in a study of OX40 agonist ivuxolimab in advanced cancers. The table came from immunoSEQ multiplex PCR; TCRdb's copy has only in-frame clones and leaves some out. The sample gives 70,000 to 95,000 clones, about 90% of which show up once; roughly 4.5% is in the top ten. The sequencing here drew on CD4+ or CD8+ T cells sorted from blood, taken in a trial of the OX40 agonist ivuxolimab. The receptors here all came from an adult with an advanced solid tumor such as melanoma, head and neck, liver or kidney cancer.

This clone was observed once. J is TRBJ1-5 and V is TRBV19, with 7 positions matching TRBD1. This CDR3 is built from 15 residues. Per the germline V gene, CDR1 is LNHDA and CDR2 is SQIVND (reference sequence). The V gene end was trimmed by 6 bases and the J gene end by 1 base; junction bases not matched to a gene: 6. DNA of the CDR3: TGTGCCAGTAGCCGACAGGGAGGAAGCAATCAGCCCCAGCATTTT. Amino acid sequence: CASSRQGGSNQPQHF.

This clone was counted between two and nine times. The chain uses TRBV10-2 and TRBJ2-7; no clear D gene. Trimming pared 2 bases from V and 4 bases from J, leaving 3 bases between. The CDR3 is 11 residues long. Looked up from germline, CDR1 is WSHSY and CDR2 is SAAADI. For the CDR3, the DNA is TGCGCCAGCAGTGAGGCTTACGAGCAGTACTTC. Translation gives CASSEAYEQYF.

This clone was counted once. This chain uses TRBV2 with TRBJ2-1, with D hard to call. From germline, CDR1 is SNHLY and CDR2 FYNNEI. V was cut by 5 bases and J by 7 bases, with 12 bases left in between. There are 13 residues in the CDR3. The CDR3 coding sequence is TGTGCCAGCAGTCTCGAAGGTGCGAATGAGCAGTTCTTC. It yields the protein CASSLEGANEQFF.

CDR3 amino acids: CASSLVGGQAYEQYF. CDR3 coding DNA: TGTGCCAGCAGCTTAGTGGGGGGGCAGGCCTACGAGCAGTACTTC. The chain combines TRBV11-2 with TRBJ2-7, with D perhaps TRBD2 (7 bases). The germline CDR1 and CDR2 sequences are SGHAT and FQNNGV. This CDR3 is built from 15 residues. The germline V and J ends were trimmed by 1 base and 2 bases, with 12 bases remaining between them.

The V call is TRBV11-2, the J call TRBJ2-4, with 8 bases matching TRBD2. Germline V CDR1 and CDR2: SGHAT, FQNNGV. This CDR3 is 13 amino acids long. The V and J ends lost 6 bases and 6 bases, in that order; junction bases with no gene match: 4. CDR3 in amino acids: CASSSSGRNIQYF. The CDR3 coding sequence is TGTGCCAGCAGTAGCAGCGGGAGAAACATTCAGTACTTC.

The chain links TRBV12-5 to TRBJ2-1; 9 bases line up with TRBD2. The CDR3 has 13 amino acids. V shed 6 bases, J shed 15 bases, and the junction held 12 bases outside the gene matches. Germline loops: CDR1 LGHNT, CDR2 FRNRAP. The CDR3 region has the DNA TGTGCTAGTGGCCCTGAAACCGGGACTAGCCCGTTCTTC. It encodes CASGPETGTSPFF.

The chain uses TRBV28 and TRBJ1-3; no reliable D call. The germline V and J ends were trimmed by 4 bases and 2 bases, with 9 bases remaining between them. CDR1 and CDR2 (germline): MDHEN, SYDVKM. This CDR3 contains 14 residues. The CDR3 region has the DNA TGTGCCAGCAGTTCCGGTCAGGCTGGAAACACCATATATTTT. Translation gives CASSSGQAGNTIYF.

The chain links TRBV11-2 to TRBJ1-2, with D unclear. Trimming pared 3 bases from V and 2 bases from J, leaving 7 bases between. Per the germline V gene, CDR1 is SGHAT and CDR2 is FQNNGV. The CDR3 runs 13 residues. CDR3 in amino acids: CASSFGLNYGYTF. The CDR3 DNA reads TGTGCCAGCAGCTTCGGTCTAAACTATGGCTACACCTTC.

V and J are TRBV6-5 and TRBJ1-3; possible D gene TRBD1, 6 bases. This CDR3 is 15 amino acids long. The V and J ends lost 6 bases and 3 bases respectively, with 15 bases between them. Germline CDR1 is MNHEY and CDR2 is SVGAGI. The CDR3: CASRRSGVSGNTIYF. CDR3 nucleotides: TGTGCCAGCAGGAGATCAGGGGTCAGTGGAAACACCATATATTTT.

This clone was observed a single time. The chain links TRBV7-6 to TRBJ2-5, with 8 nucleotides matching TRBD1. The junction had 5 bases not matched to a gene; V was cut back by 0 bases and J by 5 bases. Germline CDR1 reads SGHVS; CDR2 reads FNYEAQ. The CDR3 length is 15 residues. For the CDR3, the DNA is TGTGCCAGCAGCTTAGCTACAGGGGGAGGCGAGACCCAGTACTTC. It is translated as CASSLATGGGETQYF.

There are a few counts of this clone. In DNA form, the CDR3 reads TGTGCCATCAGTGGACAGGGGGCAGGGGATACGCAGTATTTT. Its protein product is CAISGQGAGDTQYF. The chain joins TRBV10-3 to TRBJ2-3, with 10 bases lining up with TRBD1. V dropped 4 bases and J dropped 6; count of bases not matched to a gene: 4. The germline CDR1 and CDR2 sequences are ENHRY and SYGVKD. This CDR3 spans 14 amino acids.

The chain employs TRBV20-1 and TRBJ1-1, with a tentative D call TRBD1 (5 bases). V dropped 7 bases and J dropped 7 bases, with 13 bases sitting between them. In germline, CDR1 is DFQATT, CDR2 SNEGSKA (reference sequence). The CDR3 extends over 11 amino acids. DNA of the CDR3: TGCAGTGGGGGCAGGGAGGGTGAAGCTTTCTTT. Its protein is CSGGREGEAFF.

The chain carries TRBV7-8 and TRBJ2-1; perhaps TRBD2 as D (5 bases). Trimming pared 5 bases from V and 4 bases from J, leaving 15 bases between. Germline CDR1 is SGHVS and CDR2 is FQNEAQ. The CDR3 sequence is 15 residues long. The CDR3 DNA follows: TGTGCCAGCAGCCCAAACAGCGGCACTTACAATGAGCAGTTCTTC. Amino acid sequence: CASSPNSGTYNEQFF.

This chain joins TRBV28 and TRBJ2-1; possible D gene TRBD2, 5 bases. The germline CDR1 and CDR2 sequences are MDHEN and SYDVKM. CDR3 length equals 15 residues. V was shortened by 8 bases and J by 6 bases, with 20 bases between the two germline ends. The CDR3: CASGPASGSSNEQFF. The CDR3, as DNA: TGTGCCAGCGGACCTGCGAGTGGGAGTTCCAATGAGCAGTTCTTC.

CDR3 bases: TGTGCCAGCAGCGTAGATGGCCTCTCTGGAAACACCATATATTTT. This codes for CASSVDGLSGNTIYF. V usage is TRBV9 and J usage is TRBJ1-3; D unresolved. This CDR3 has 15 residues. With 0 bases removed from V and 0 bases from J, the gap between germline ends came to 7 bases. Germline loops: CDR1 SGDLS, CDR2 YYNGEE. Complete variable domain (other parts from reference TRBV9 and TRBJ1-3): DSGVTQTPKHLITATGQRVTLRCSPRSGDLSVYWYQQSLDQGLQFLIQYYNGEERAKGNILERFSAQQFPDLHSELNLSSLELGDSALYFCASSVDGLSGNTIYFGEGSWLTVV.

The V call is TRBV6-1, the J call TRBJ1-2; D not resolved. V lost 1 base and J 4 bases, leaving 7 bases between the germline ends. The CDR3 length is 13 residues. The V gene's germline CDR1 is MNHNS and CDR2 SASEGT. The CDR3 is CASSEGAGYGYTF. The CDR3 DNA is TGTGCCAGCAGTGAAGGGGCAGGCTATGGCTACACCTTC.

V is TRBV11-2 and J is TRBJ2-1, with 8 positions matching TRBD2. The CDR3 has 15 residues. The germline V gene has CDR1 SGHAT and CDR2 FQNNGV. After removal of 3 bases from V and 7 bases from J, the junction contained 8 bases not matched to a gene. CDR3 bases: TGTGCCAGCAGCTTTGAGCGGGAGATGGGGAATGAGCAGTTCTTC. Protein sequence: CASSFEREMGNEQFF.

CDR3 sequence reads: CASSLGQGDGYTF. In nucleotides, the CDR3 is TGTGCCAGCAGCTTGGGGCAGGGGGATGGCTACACCTTC. This chain joins TRBV5-6 and TRBJ1-2; 7 nucleotides line up with TRBD1. CDR3 length: 13 amino acids. The V and J ends lost 0 bases and 6 bases, in that order; junction bases with no gene match: 2. The germline V gene encodes CDR1 SGHDT and CDR2 YYEEEE.

This clone turned up a few times. The rearrangement uses TRBV15 and TRBJ1-4; possibly TRBD1 for D (5 bases). This CDR3 comprises 13 residues. V lost 2 bases, J lost 6 bases, and 7 bases lay in between. Germline-derived CDR1 and CDR2 are LNHNV and YYDKDF (reference sequence). CDR3 amino acids: CATSRQGDEKLFF. Written as DNA, the CDR3 is TGTGCCACCAGCAGACAGGGTGATGAAAAACTGTTTTTT.

V usage is TRBV28 and J usage is TRBJ1-1; the match to TRBD1 covers 8 bases. With V trimmed by 4 bases and J by 5 bases, 12 bases remained unmatched. The CDR3 is made up of 16 amino acids. Germline values: CDR1 MDHEN, CDR2 SYDVKM. The CDR3 region is CASSSGDRGSGTEAFF. The DNA for the CDR3 is TGTGCCAGCAGTTCCGGAGACAGGGGATCGGGGACTGAAGCTTTCTTT.

This clone was seen once. J is TRBJ2-3 and V is TRBV5-5; 11 nucleotides agree with TRBD1. With V trimmed by 4 bases and J by 4 bases, 5 bases remained unmatched. Germline CDR1 SGHKS, CDR2 YYEKEE (reference sequence). The CDR3 loop spans 15 amino acids. Here the CDR3 reads CASSPRTGGSDTQYF. CDR3 sequence (DNA): TGTGCCAGCAGCCCGCGGACAGGGGGCTCAGATACGCAGTATTTT.

The chain recombines TRBV4-2 with TRBJ2-7, with 8 bases that match TRBD2. The V gene end was trimmed by 2 bases and the J gene end by 2 bases; junction bases not matched to a gene: 23. In germline, CDR1 is LGHNA, CDR2 YNFKEQ. The length of the CDR3 is 21 residues. The CDR3: CASSQQRGGGVLAGSPYEQYF. The CDR3 DNA follows: TGTGCCAGCAGCCAACAACGGGGGGGAGGGGTTTTAGCGGGAAGCCCCTACGAGCAGTACTTC.

This clone was recorded a few times. The genes are TRBV25-1 and TRBJ1-1; no definite D call. CDR3 length equals 13 residues. Germline V CDR1 and CDR2: MGHDK, SYGVNS. Trimming took off 8 bases at V and 1 base at J, with 11 bases between the two ends. The CDR3 region is CASQVGRNTEAFF. The CDR3 DNA is TGTGCCAGCCAGGTAGGGAGGAACACTGAAGCTTTCTTT.

The chain links TRBV5-4 to TRBJ1-4, with 8 bases fitting TRBD1. The germline CDR1 and CDR2 sequences are SGHNT and YYREEE (reference sequence). The CDR3 has 14 amino acids. V trimming: 4 bases; J trimming: 7 bases; junction bases outside the gene matches: 6. The CDR3 DNA reads as TGTGCCAGCAGCCGGGACAGGTCAATTGAAAAACTGTTTTTT. Translation: CASSRDRSIEKLFF. Combining the CDR3 with reference TRBV5-4 and TRBJ1-4 gives the whole variable domain ETGVTQSPTHLIKTRGQQVTLRCSSQSGHNTVSWYQQALGQGPQFIFQYYREEENGRGNFPPRFSGLQFPNYSSELNVNALELDDSALYLCASSRDRSIEKLFFGSGTQLSVL.

The CDR3 loop is CAWETGTYGYTF. For the CDR3, the DNA is TGTGCCTGGGAGACGGGGACCTATGGCTACACCTTC. V gene TRBV30 combines with J gene TRBJ1-2; TRBD1 is a possible D gene (5 bases). Trimming took 5 bases from V and 4 from J, leaving 11 bases between them. This CDR3 has 12 residues. Germline V gives CDR1 GTSNPN, CDR2 SVGIG (reference sequence).

This clone has only a few counts. This chain links TRBV5-4 with TRBJ1-1; maybe TRBD1 (5 bases). V dropped 2 bases and J dropped 7 bases, with 15 bases sitting between them. There are 14 residues in the CDR3. Per germline, CDR1 SGHNT and CDR2 YYREEE (reference sequence). The CDR3 nucleotides are TGTGCCAGCAGCTTTAGCGGCGGGGGGAGTGAAGCTTTCTTT. Protein sequence: CASSFSGGGSEAFF.

V usage is TRBV5-1 and J usage is TRBJ2-5; D is possibly TRBD1 (5 bases). The CDR3 length is 14 residues. V shed 4 bases and J shed 0 bases, with 10 bases lying between them. CDR1 and CDR2 from the germline V gene are SGHRS and YFSETQ. CDR3 DNA sequence: TGCGCCAGCAGCCCCTCGGACAACCAAGAGACCCAGTACTTC. Protein sequence: CASSPSDNQETQYF.

The table lists this clone with a count of one. The rearrangement uses TRBV18 and TRBJ1-2, with TRBD1 as a possible D gene (5 bases). Trimming shortened V by 2 bases and J by 3 bases, and 13 bases separated the two germline ends. The germline V gene encodes CDR1 KGHSH and CDR2 LQKENI. The CDR3 spans 15 residues. Here the CDR3 reads CASSPSPGTDYGYTF. The DNA for the CDR3 is TGTGCCAGCTCACCATCGCCCGGGACTGACTATGGCTACACCTTC.